This T cell receptor (beta chain) was obtained from a study of CD8 T cells in ankylosing spondylitis. Study-level points and caveats: Characteristic of ankylosing spondylitis blood, it appeared, was a TCR beta motif comprising several highly homologous variants.

Each CDR3 protein gets one entry after TCRdb re-called the 5' RACE reads with MiXCR. The sample contains around 150,000 distinct CDR3 sequences, about 7% of which appear only once. This clonotype was picked up many times. What it binds is not known. Trimming shortened V by 3 bases and J by 1 base, and 8 bases separated the two germline ends. This CDR3 has 14 amino acids. Germline V lookup: CDR1 LNHNV, CDR2 YYDKDF (reference sequence). Sample: blood, either unsorted or a sorted T cell fraction (not recorded which). The chain couples TRBV15 to TRBJ2-3; weak D call: TRBD1 (6 bases). The clonotype was recovered from a female donor with ankylosing spondylitis or in good health (not recorded which). CDR3 sequence (DNA): TGTGCCACCAGCAGCAGACAGGGCACAGATACGCAGTATTTT. This translates into CATSSRQGTDTQYF.